The 29 T cell receptor beta chains listed next were all sequenced from one sample in a study of blood T cell repertoires in COVID-19. Repertoires were generated with immunoSEQ multiplex PCR, while TCRdb's copy carries only in-frame clones and drops some. The sample shows around 30,000 clones, around four fifths of them seen only once. The sample taken for sequencing was peripheral blood. These TCRs come from a woman aged 70 to 79 with active or convalescent COVID-19.

The chain recombines TRBV27 with TRBJ1-2, with TRBD1 identical over 8 bases. CDR3 size: 16 residues. V dropped 6 bases and J dropped 7; count of bases not matched to a gene: 16. Germline-derived CDR1 and CDR2 are MNHEY and SMNVEV (reference sequence). CDR3 coding DNA: TGTGCCAGCAGACCCGAAGGACAGGGTTCCTCGAGTGGCTACACCTTC. Amino acid sequence: CASRPEGQGSSSGYTF.

The genes are TRBV21-1 and TRBJ2-7; TRBD1 reflects the table's D call only, with no check against the DNA. TRBV21-1 represents a pseudogene. CDR3 size: 16 residues. CDR3: CASVLPAPVRSYEQYF. CDR3 nucleotide sequence: TGTGCCAGCGTACTCCCCGCCCCGGTCAGGTCGTACGAGCAGTACTTC.

CDR3: CASSLADGQYGYTF. The CDR3 bases are TGCGCCAGCAGCTTGGCGGACGGACAATATGGCTACACCTTC. The chain joins TRBV5-1 to TRBJ1-2; maybe TRBD1 (5 bases). V was shortened by 0 bases and J by 5 bases, with 11 bases between the two germline ends. Germline V gene data show CDR1 as SGHRS and CDR2 as YFSETQ. The CDR3 sequence is 14 residues long.

The gene calls are TRBV3-1 (or the pseudogene TRBV3-2) and TRBJ2-3; 7 bases match TRBD2. From germline, CDR1 is LGHDT and CDR2 YNNKEL (reference sequence). The junction had 19 bases not matched to a gene; V was cut back by 2 bases and J by 2 bases. The CDR3 extends over 20 amino acids. The CDR3 is CASSQIPTSTSQFPTDTQYF. CDR3 DNA sequence: TGTGCCAGCAGCCAAATCCCTACATCGACTAGCCAGTTTCCCACAGATACGCAGTATTTT.

The rearrangement joins TRBV2 to TRBJ2-7; 8 nucleotides agree with TRBD1. V lost 7 bases to trimming and J lost 2 bases; unmatched junction nucleotides: 7. This CDR3 comprises 14 residues. CDR1 and CDR2 (germline): SNHLY, FYNNEI. CDR3 amino acids: CASTGTGAPYEQYF. The CDR3 DNA follows: TGTGCCAGCACCGGGACAGGAGCTCCCTACGAGCAGTACTTC.

On this clone: At one end, the junction sequence differs from germline, possibly due to a read error. In nucleotides, the CDR3 is TGTGCCAGCGATCGTGGGGTGGATAGGGGCACCGTGTTC. Translated, it gives CASDRGVDRGTVF. The gene calls are TRBV19 and TRBJ2-7; D may be TRBD1 (5 bases). The CDR3 has 13 residues. The V gene's germline CDR1 is LNHDA and CDR2 SQIVND (reference sequence).

This clone appeared once. The chain combines TRBV27 with TRBJ1-5; D is unclear. The germline CDR1 and CDR2 sequences are MNHEY and SMNVEV (reference sequence). The CDR3 contains 13 residues. Between the trimmed V and J ends, which lost 4 bases and 3 bases, there was a span of 7 bases. The CDR3 here is CASSSQYNQPQHF. CDR3 sequence (DNA): TGTGCCAGCAGTTCACAGTACAATCAGCCCCAGCATTTT.

The CDR3: CASSPSGVTDTQYF. The CDR3 nucleotides are TGTGCCAGCAGTCCTAGCGGGGTCACAGATACGCAGTATTTT. V gene TRBV11-2 combines with J gene TRBJ2-3; TRBD2 matches 9 bases. The CDR3 covers 14 residues. Germline V gene lookup returns CDR1 SGHAT and CDR2 FQNNGV. J gave up 2 bases and V 6 bases, and 3 bases lay outside the gene matches.

The rearrangement joins TRBV7-8 to TRBJ2-7; the D gene is possibly TRBD1 (6 bases). Germline-derived CDR1 and CDR2 are SGHVS and FQNEAQ. Trimming took off 0 bases at V and 5 bases at J, with 14 bases between the two ends. This CDR3 comprises 15 residues. The CDR3 here is CASSLAVRTADEQYF. The CDR3, as DNA: TGTGCCAGCAGCTTAGCCGTCAGGACAGCGGACGAGCAGTACTTC.

V gene TRBV6-5 combines with J gene TRBJ2-2, with 8 bases lining up with TRBD1. Germline assignment: CDR1 MNHEY and CDR2 SVGAGI. With 4 bases clipped from V and 5 bases from J, the junction kept 9 bases outside the gene matches. The CDR3 is made up of 16 amino acids. The CDR3 spells CASSSPRTGRTGELFF. CDR3 in DNA: TGTGCCAGCAGTTCCCCCCGGACAGGGAGGACCGGGGAGCTGTTTTTT.

This clone was seen a handful of times. This chain connects TRBV2 to TRBJ1-2; the D gene is possibly TRBD1 (5 bases). Germline CDR1 is SNHLY and CDR2 is FYNNEI. The CDR3 contains 12 residues. V was cut by 7 bases and J by 8 bases, with 14 bases left in between. CDR3 in amino acids: CASKSGAGGYTF. In DNA form, the CDR3 reads TGTGCCAGCAAGTCAGGTGCAGGGGGCTACACCTTC.

This rearrangement joins TRBV6-1 to TRBJ1-5, with TRBD1 identical over 9 bases. The ends lost 4 bases at V and 7 bases at J; junction bases unmatched: 11. The CDR3 runs 16 residues. Germline CDR1 MNHNS, CDR2 SASEGT. CDR3 in amino acids: CASSGTNRGRGQPQHF. CDR3 bases: TGTGCCAGCAGTGGAACTAACAGGGGGCGAGGGCAGCCCCAGCATTTT.

This chain uses TRBV7-2 with TRBJ2-1, with TRBD2 identical over 14 bases. Germline CDR1 SGHTA, CDR2 FQGNSA. This CDR3 contains 18 residues. Trimming at V came to 0 bases and at J to 7 bases, leaving 8 bases not matched to a gene. The CDR3 bases are TGTGCCAGCAGCTTAGCAGGGACTAGCGGGAGTAAACGGAATGAGCAGTTCTTC. This translates into CASSLAGTSGSKRNEQFF.

This chain connects TRBV19 to TRBJ1-2; D might be TRBD1 (5 bases). With 2 bases removed from V and 0 bases from J, the gap between germline ends came to 13 bases. The CDR3 covers 16 residues. CDR1 is LNHDA, CDR2 SQIVND, per germline (reference sequence). The CDR3 loop is CASSIRSGAANYGYTF. In DNA, the CDR3 is TGTGCCAGTAGTATAAGGAGTGGGGCAGCTAACTATGGCTACACCTTC.

The chain carries TRBV7-9 and TRBJ1-4; no definite D call. The CDR3 is 13 amino acids. V was cut by 6 bases and J by 5 bases, with 10 bases left in between. The germline V gene has CDR1 SEHNR and CDR2 FQNEAQ (reference sequence). This CDR3 is CASRQPGNEKLFF. CDR3 in DNA: TGTGCCAGCAGGCAACCCGGGAATGAAAAACTGTTTTTT.

This CDR3 reads CASSPGDRSKAFF. In DNA form, the CDR3 reads TGTGCCAGTAGCCCCGGGGACAGGAGTAAAGCTTTCTTT. The rearrangement uses TRBV19 and TRBJ1-1; 8 bases agree with TRBD1. CDR3 length equals 13 residues. With V trimmed by 6 bases and J by 9 bases, 9 bases remained unmatched. Germline CDR1 and CDR2: LNHDA and SQIVND (reference sequence).

This sequence joins TRBV5-4 and TRBJ1-1; unclear D gene. The CDR3 contains 15 residues. V shed 2 bases and J shed 2 bases, with 13 bases lying between them. Germline V gene lookup returns CDR1 SGHNT and CDR2 YYREEE (reference sequence). CDR3 amino acids: CASSFDPEINTEAFF. The DNA of the CDR3 is TGTGCCAGCAGCTTCGATCCGGAGATAAACACTGAAGCTTTCTTT.

The chain recombines TRBV29-1 with TRBJ1-2; 8 bases are shared with TRBD1. The germline gives CDR1 SQVTM, CDR2 ANQGSEA. The CDR3 sequence is 13 residues long. V trimming: 7 bases; J trimming: 2 bases; junction bases outside the gene matches: 6. The CDR3 sequence: CSGGTGQNYGYTF. The CDR3 bases are TGCAGCGGTGGGACAGGCCAAAACTATGGCTACACCTTC.

The CDR3 loop is CASGAGLVGETQYF. The DNA for the CDR3 is TGTGCCAGCGGGGCGGGACTAGTGGGGGAGACCCAGTACTTC. The chain is built from TRBV2 and TRBJ2-5, with 8 nucleotides matching TRBD2. The V and J ends lost 8 bases and 5 bases, in that order; junction bases with no gene match: 10. Germline V gene data show CDR1 as SNHLY and CDR2 as FYNNEI. The CDR3 runs 14 residues.

The chain carries TRBV11-2 and TRBJ1-1; D perhaps matches TRBD1 (5 bases). V dropped 5 bases and J dropped 5 bases, with 18 bases sitting between them. Per the germline V gene, CDR1 is SGHAT and CDR2 is FQNNGV. This CDR3 is built from 15 residues. The CDR3 region has the DNA TGTGCCAGCAGCCCTAGACACCAGGGCTCTACTGAAGCTTTCTTT. It yields the protein CASSPRHQGSTEAFF.

CDR3 DNA: TGTGCCAGCAGACTGGGGGAGCGGGAGCGGGCAGATACGCAGTATTTT. Protein: CASRLGERERADTQYF. This chain links TRBV4-2 with TRBJ2-3; 8 bases match TRBD2. Germline CDR1 is LGHNA and CDR2 is YNFKEQ. This CDR3 region has 16 residues. After removal of 6 bases from V and 4 bases from J, the junction contained 12 bases not matched to a gene.

This clone turned up a few times. The V gene is TRBV11-2, the J gene TRBJ1-4; a possible D gene is TRBD1 (6 bases). Trimming left V 4 bases short and J 3 bases short, with 15 bases between. There are 16 residues in the CDR3. Germline CDR1 reads SGHAT; CDR2 reads FQNNGV. CDR3 sequence reads: CASSSRTGGPNEKLFF. CDR3 sequence (DNA): TGTGCCAGCAGCTCTAGGACCGGGGGGCCTAATGAAAAACTGTTTTTT. Full variable domain (outside the CDR3, taken from reference TRBV11-2 and TRBJ1-4): EAGVAQSPRYKIIEKRQSVAFWCNPISGHATLYWYQQILGQGPKLLIQFQNNGVVDDSQLPKDRFSAERLKGVDSTLKIQPAKLEDSAVYLCASSSRTGGPNEKLFFGSGTQLSVL.

The chain combines TRBV28 with TRBJ2-5; a possible D gene is TRBD2 (5 bases). The CDR3 loop spans 14 amino acids. Per germline, CDR1 MDHEN and CDR2 SYDVKM. V dropped 1 base and J dropped 1 base, with 7 bases sitting between them. CDR3 DNA: TGTGCCAGCAGTTTATCTAGCCTCCAAGAGACCCAGTACTTC. Protein product: CASSLSSLQETQYF.

The genes are TRBV5-1 and TRBJ2-1; a possible D gene is TRBD1 (6 bases). V was pared by 0 bases and J by 7 bases, with 8 bases between. CDR1 and CDR2 (germline): SGHRS, YFSETQ. The CDR3 runs 13 residues. The CDR3 DNA is TGCGCCAGCAGCTTGGGGACAGCTAATGAGCAGTTCTTC. It encodes CASSLGTANEQFF.

On this clone itself: One end of the junction varies from germline; a read error may be responsible. The J gene is TRBJ1-2, the V gene TRBV4-3; D is perhaps TRBD1 (6 bases). From germline, CDR1 is LGHNA and CDR2 YSLEER. This CDR3 contains 17 residues. The CDR3 DNA follows: TGCGCCAGCAGGCAAGAACCAACAGGGCACACTAACTATGGCTACACCTTC. Its protein product is CASRQEPTGHTNYGYTF.

This clone was detected once. The chain uses TRBV29-1 and TRBJ1-1, with unresolved D. V was trimmed by 6 bases and J by 0 bases, leaving 14 bases between them. This CDR3 is built from 14 residues. Germline values: CDR1 SQVTM, CDR2 ANQGSEA. The CDR3 here is CSVRAGLMNTEAFF. The CDR3 DNA sequence: TGCAGCGTCCGTGCGGGCCTCATGAACACTGAAGCTTTCTTT.

The chain couples TRBV5-4 to TRBJ2-2, with 8 bases matching TRBD1. J gave up 1 base and V 4 bases, and 3 bases lay outside the gene matches. Germline V gene data show CDR1 as SGHNT and CDR2 as YYREEE (reference sequence). This CDR3 has 15 residues. CDR3 in amino acids: CASSPDRVNTGELFF. The CDR3 DNA sequence: TGTGCCAGCAGCCCGGACAGGGTGAACACCGGGGAGCTGTTTTTT.

The rearrangement uses TRBV4-3 and TRBJ1-1; D is ambiguous. This CDR3 is built from 15 residues. Trimming removed 0 bases from V and 4 bases from J, with 12 bases in between. The germline V gene has CDR1 LGHNA and CDR2 YSLEER. The chain's CDR3 is CASSQDFGPSTEAFF. The CDR3 DNA follows: TGCGCCAGCAGCCAAGATTTCGGTCCAAGCACTGAAGCTTTCTTT.

The chain employs TRBV9 and TRBJ1-1, with D uncertain. CDR3 length equals 13 residues. Germline V lookup: CDR1 SGDLS, CDR2 YYNGEE. Trimming removed 3 bases from V and 1 base from J, with 7 bases in between. CDR3 sequence reads: CASSARQNTEAFF. DNA of the CDR3: TGTGCCAGCAGCGCCCGACAGAACACTGAAGCTTTCTTT.